The 21 T cell receptor beta chains presented below share a single source sample, sequenced in a study of regulatory T cells in long-lasting Graves disease. The time point here: persistent/refractory GD, antithyroid drugs over 5 years with positive TRAb. Preparation of the TCR library used RNA extracted from PBMCs. According to the study, TCR beta libraries were built with iRepertoire HTBI primers and CDR3-region Arm-PCR. TCRdb used MiXCR to reprocess the multiplex PCR reads, holding one entry per CDR3 protein. The table has 300,000 to 350,000 distinct CDR3 sequences, roughly 21% seen once. The sequenced sample was peripheral blood mononuclear cells (PBMCs), obtained when the disease was refractory, from a patient treated with antithyroid drugs. These receptors came from a female donor with Graves disease.

This clonotype was found many times. The DNA of the CDR3 is TGTGCCAGCAGTTTGGGTGGTAGCAATCAGCCCCAGCATTTT. Protein: CASSLGGSNQPQHF. This chain links TRBV12-3 or TRBV12-4 with TRBJ1-5; D is unclear. V was clipped by 3 bases and J by 0 bases, with 6 bases between them. The CDR3 covers 14 residues.

This clonotype was picked up many times. This chain links TRBV7-2 with TRBJ2-5; maybe TRBD2 (5 bases). Trimming cost V 2 bases and J 5 bases, with 9 bases left between them. Germline V lookup: CDR1 SGHTA, CDR2 FQGNSA. The CDR3 is 13 residues long. The CDR3: CASSLLTGETQYF. For the CDR3, the DNA is TGTGCCAGCAGCTTACTTACGGGGGAGACCCAGTACTTC.

This clonotype was detected many times. The chain employs TRBV18 and TRBJ1-2, with 7 bases that match TRBD1. V gave up 3 bases and J gave up 4 bases; unmatched junction bases: 5. In germline, CDR1 is KGHSH, CDR2 LQKENI. The CDR3 loop spans 14 amino acids. The CDR3: CASSPQGGVYGYTF. The CDR3 nucleotides read TGTGCCAGCTCACCCCAGGGGGGAGTCTATGGCTACACCTTC.

This clonotype was seen many times. The chain links TRBV7-8 to TRBJ1-2, with unresolved D. Germline CDR1 reads SGHVS; CDR2 reads FQNEAQ. The CDR3 runs 14 residues. V was cut by 5 bases and J by 10 bases, with 20 bases left in between. The CDR3 loop is CASSRSRTPVDYTF. The CDR3 coding sequence is TGTGCCAGCAGCCGGTCCCGGACCCCAGTCGACTACACCTTC.

Details on this clonotype: A single base separates this from a much larger clone, so it may be a read error. The chain uses TRBV6-1 and TRBJ2-5; no clear D. The CDR3 runs to 16 residues. Germline V gene data show CDR1 as MNHNS and CDR2 as SASEGT. In nucleotides, the CDR3 is TGTGCCTGCAGTCCCCAAATCCGACAAATTCAAGAGACCCAGTACTTC. It codes for CACSPQIRQIQETQYF.

The chain links TRBV27 to TRBJ2-3, with 9 bases fitting TRBD2. Germline CDR1 and CDR2: MNHEY and SMNVEV (reference sequence). The V segment lost 0 bases and the J segment 9 bases; nucleotides outside the gene matches: 10. This CDR3 spans 16 amino acids. The CDR3 is CASSLSIPLLAGTQYF. Written as DNA, the CDR3 is TGTGCCAGCAGTTTATCGATACCGCTGCTAGCGGGAACGCAGTATTTT.

This clonotype was found a few times. The V call is TRBV19, the J call TRBJ2-2; weak D call: TRBD2 (6 bases). Deletions cut 6 bases from V and 6 bases from J, with 17 bases between. The CDR3 spans 15 residues. Germline values: CDR1 LNHDA, CDR2 SQIVND (reference sequence). This CDR3 reads CASSALAGLAGELFF. The CDR3 nucleotides read TGTGCCAGTAGCGCATTGGCGGGGCTTGCCGGGGAGCTGTTTTTT.

This chain links TRBV6-1 with TRBJ2-5; 7 bases line up with TRBD1. The length of the CDR3 is 14 residues. The germline V gene has CDR1 MNHNS and CDR2 SASEGT. The V segment lost 7 bases and the J segment 7 bases; nucleotides outside the gene matches: 12. In DNA form, the CDR3 reads TGTGCCAGCAAAAGGGACAGCCCCTGGGGGACCCAGTACTTC. Translated: CASKRDSPWGTQYF.

In this sample, this clonotype turned up a few times. The chain combines TRBV28 with TRBJ2-1, with 13 bases that match TRBD2. V shed 5 bases and J 3 bases; nucleotides not matched to a gene: 4. CDR1 and CDR2 (germline): MDHEN, SYDVKM. The CDR3 runs to 16 residues. CDR3 sequence (DNA): TGTGCCAGCAGTGGGACTAGCGGGAAACTCTACAATGAGCAGTTCTTC. Its protein is CASSGTSGKLYNEQFF. The full variable domain, rest sourced from reference TRBV28 and TRBJ2-1, is DVKVTQSSRYLVKRTGEKVFLECVQDMDHENMFWYRQDPGLGLRLIYFSYDVKMKEKGDIPEGYSVSREKKERFSLILESASTNQTSMYLCASSGTSGKLYNEQFFGPGTRLTVL.

Only a few counts were recorded for this clonotype. The chain joins TRBV4-1 to TRBJ1-5; maybe TRBD1 (5 bases). Germline V gene lookup returns CDR1 MGHRA and CDR2 YSYEKL. V shed 2 bases and J shed 3 bases, with 11 bases lying between them. The CDR3 is 15 residues long. DNA for the CDR3: TGCGCCAGCAGCCAACTGGGACTGTACAATCAGCCCCAGCATTTT. Its translation is CASSQLGLYNQPQHF.

This chain joins TRBV24-1 and TRBJ1-2, with D hard to call. Germline loops: CDR1 KGHDR, CDR2 SFDVKD. The CDR3 spans 13 residues. The ends were cut back, 3 bases at V and 8 bases at J, with 12 bases in the middle. CDR3 loop: CATSDQDTGGYTF. The CDR3 DNA reads TGTGCCACCAGTGATCAAGATACGGGAGGCTACACCTTC.

The J gene is TRBJ2-3, the V gene TRBV24-1; 8 bases fit TRBD1. The CDR3 sequence is 16 residues long. The V segment lost 4 bases and the J segment 3 bases; nucleotides outside the gene matches: 8. CDR1 and CDR2 from the germline V gene are KGHDR and SFDVKD. CDR3 sequence (DNA): TGTGCCACCAGTGAATCTGACAGGGGAAGGACAGATACGCAGTATTTT. Translation: CATSESDRGRTDTQYF.

This clonotype was observed a handful of times. V usage is TRBV7-2 and J usage is TRBJ2-7, with 16 bases aligning to TRBD2. CDR3 length: 20 amino acids. After removal of 1 base from V and 1 base from J, the junction contained 10 bases not matched to a gene. Germline V gene data show CDR1 as SGHTA and CDR2 as FQGNSA. CDR3 sequence (DNA): TGTGCCAGCAGCTTAGGAGGGGGGACTAGCGGGGGGGCCGGGTCCTACGAGCAGTACTTC. It specifies CASSLGGGTSGGAGSYEQYF.

The rearrangement joins TRBV20-1 to TRBJ2-2, with 8 nucleotides matching TRBD1. CDR1 and CDR2 (germline): DFQATT, SNEGSKA (reference sequence). The CDR3 extends over 14 amino acids. V shed 6 bases, J shed 10 bases, and the junction held 13 bases outside the gene matches. The CDR3 is CSAVRADRAEELFF. CDR3 nucleotides: TGCAGTGCCGTAAGAGCGGACAGGGCTGAGGAGCTGTTTTTT.

This sequence joins TRBV28 and TRBJ2-2, with D perhaps TRBD1 or TRBD2 (5 bases each). The CDR3 length is 15 residues. Germline V gene data show CDR1 as MDHEN and CDR2 as SYDVKM. Trimming shortened V by 6 bases and J by 5 bases, and 16 bases separated the two germline ends. DNA of the CDR3: TGTGCCAGCAGGCCTACCGGGACGAGGACCGGGGAGCTGTTTTTT. Translation gives CASRPTGTRTGELFF.

The genes are TRBV28 and TRBJ1-4; D gene uncertain. Trimming cost V 3 bases and J 2 bases, with 13 bases left between them. The length of the CDR3 is 16 residues. Per germline, CDR1 MDHEN and CDR2 SYDVKM. CDR3 in DNA: TGTGCCAGCAGTTTGGGTCCCCCGGGGACTAATGAAAAACTGTTTTTT. It yields the protein CASSLGPPGTNEKLFF.

This clonotype was picked up a small number of times. The gene calls are TRBV20-1 and TRBJ1-2, with no clear D. This CDR3 is 13 amino acids long. The germline CDR1 and CDR2 sequences are DFQATT and SNEGSKA (reference sequence). Trimming removed 5 bases at V and 3 bases at J, with 13 bases between. The CDR3 DNA reads as TGCAGTGCTTCGACGACATCGGACTATGGCTACACCTTC. It translates to CSASTTSDYGYTF.

This clonotype was seen at least ten times. This sequence joins TRBV6-1 and TRBJ1-5; D remains unclear. Germline assignment: CDR1 MNHNS and CDR2 SASEGT. The CDR3 contains 14 residues. Trimming removed 7 bases from V and 5 bases from J, with 15 bases in between. CDR3 sequence (DNA): TGTGCCAGCACCCGAACGGCAGCGGATCAGCCCCAGCATTTT. Amino acid sequence: CASTRTAADQPQHF.

This clonotype showed up many times. The chain is built from TRBV7-2 and TRBJ1-2; 9 bases align to TRBD1. Per the germline V gene, CDR1 is SGHTA and CDR2 is FQGNSA. There are 14 residues in the CDR3. V was pared by 2 bases and J by 7 bases, with 5 bases of the junction left unmatched. This CDR3 reads CASSLPGTGSGYTF. The CDR3 nucleotides read TGTGCCAGCAGCTTACCCGGGACAGGGAGTGGCTACACCTTC.

This rearrangement joins TRBV6-2 or TRBV6-3 to TRBJ1-1; D gene uncertain. Germline assignment: CDR1 MNHEY and CDR2 SVGEGT. The CDR3 length is 13 residues. V shed 2 bases and J shed 2 bases, with 6 bases lying between them. For the CDR3, the DNA is TGTGCCAGCAGTTACCTTGATAACACTGAAGCTTTCTTT. Translation gives CASSYLDNTEAFF.

The chain is built from TRBV7-9 and TRBJ1-4; 7 bases match TRBD1. CDR1 and CDR2 (germline): SEHNR, FQNEAQ (reference sequence). The V and J ends lost 5 bases and 4 bases, in that order; junction bases with no gene match: 13. CDR3 length: 17 residues. CDR3 loop: CASSLIQLGQLNEKLFF. CDR3 coding DNA: TGTGCCAGCAGCCTTATCCAATTGGGACAGCTTAATGAAAAACTGTTTTTT. The variable domain in full, completed from reference TRBV7-9 and TRBJ1-4, reads DTGVSQNPRHKITKRGQNVTFRCDPISEHNRLYWYRQTLGQGPEFLTYFQNEAQLEKSRLLSDRFSAERPKGSFSTLEIQRTEQGDSAMYLCASSLIQLGQLNEKLFFGSGTQLSVL.